These T cell receptor beta chains were read from a single sample in a study of CD8 T cells in ankylosing spondylitis. Via MiXCR, TCRdb re-called the 5' RACE reads, giving one row per CDR3 protein. The sample has about 330,000 distinct CDR3 sequences, less than 9.5% seen once. Sample: blood, either unsorted or a sorted T cell fraction (not recorded which). Every receptor here comes from a male donor with ankylosing spondylitis. Each CDR3 is given with its conserved first and last residue.

>TRBJ2-6|TRBV11-1
CASSLDMGTLSGANVLTF
>TRBJ2-1|TRBV2
CASQDQGLAFREQFF
>TRBJ2-7|TRBV3-1
CASRPRLAGDYEQYF
>TRBJ2-3|TRBV5-1
CASGLAGITDTQYF
>TRBJ2-1|TRBV5-5
CASSPRAVLAYNEQFF
>TRBJ2-7|TRBV5-6
CASSPGPGGYEQYF
>TRBJ1-3|TRBV29-1
CSAPGPPGNTIYF
>TRBJ1-2|TRBV6-1
CASSEALRTGIRNYGYTF
>TRBJ1-6|TRBV28
CASSFRSPLHF
>TRBJ2-2|TRBV29-1
CSVARNTGELFF
>TRBJ2-7|TRBV18
CASSAQGGSGSSYEQYF
>TRBJ2-3|TRBV20-1
CSARGPGGPSTDTQYF
>TRBJ2-7|TRBV12-3/TRBV12-4
CASGLAGGRYEQYF
>TRBJ2-1|TRBV2
CASSEGVADPYNEQFF
>TRBJ2-3|TRBV5-1
CASSLVFGTDTQYF
>TRBJ2-2|TRBV11-2
CASLLSTVYSNTGELFF
>TRBJ2-4|TRBV12-5
CASGLGRDIQYF
>TRBJ2-1|TRBV10-3
CAIRGTSGTRNEQFF
>TRBJ2-4|TRBV24-1
CATSDSTSGKNIQYF
>TRBJ1-5|TRBV5-1
CASSLFGQENQPQHF
>TRBJ2-2|TRBV5-1
CASTQLQSGNTGELFF
>TRBJ2-2|TRBV29-1
CSVEYTGELFF
>TRBJ2-2|TRBV4-1
CASSRSPRAGANTGELFF
>TRBJ2-1|TRBV7-2
CASSPLRGYNEQFF
>TRBJ2-7|TRBV25-1
CASSEYYSSSYEQYF
>TRBJ1-5|TRBV27
CASSLSTNNQPQHF
>TRBJ2-1|TRBV2
CASTPGPPLNEQFF
>TRBJ2-7|TRBV29-1
CSAERSYEQYF
>TRBJ2-7|TRBV28
CASSPSWGPYEQYF
>TRBJ2-7|TRBV28
CASSLWLNEQYF
>TRBJ2-7|TRBV5-6
CASSAAGALSYEQYF
>TRBJ2-1|TRBV6-2/TRBV6-3
CASRPTSEEGNEQFF
>TRBJ1-5|TRBV28
CASRLTGPSNQPQHF
>TRBJ1-5|TRBV6-1
CASSELVGGYQPQHF
>TRBJ2-7|TRBV18
CASSDRGLSYEQYF
>TRBJ2-2|TRBV2
CASSVTSGRSPGELFF
>TRBJ2-2|TRBV24-1
CATSLAGTANTGELFF
>TRBJ2-2|TRBV5-1
CASRPRANTGELFF
>TRBJ2-2|TRBV6-1
CASLWQPNTGELFF
>TRBJ1-1|TRBV4-1
CASSREGTGKINTEAFF
>TRBJ2-1|TRBV20-1
CSAQNRGPPNEQFF
>TRBJ2-3|TRBV7-6
CASSTGMGEGDTQYF
>TRBJ2-7|TRBV28
CASSSRADFGDEQYF
>TRBJ2-3|TRBV6-1
CASSEYGPATTDTQYF
>TRBJ2-3|TRBV5-1
CASSRAGGKDTQYF
>TRBJ2-7|TRBV11-2
CASSPGGPPYEQYF
>TRBJ2-1|TRBV7-2
CASSLVGGRATEQFF
>TRBJ2-7|TRBV7-6
CASSLWGSSYEQYF
>TRBJ2-1|TRBV29-1
CSAGDSYNEQFF
>TRBJ2-2|TRBV5-1
CASSQPLGQLSGELFF
>TRBJ1-5|TRBV28
CASSLTSYSNQPQHF
>TRBJ2-1|TRBV7-2
CASSFRTSSYNEQFF
>TRBJ2-1|TRBV2
CASKGASYNEQFF
>TRBJ1-4|TRBV27
CASSPYGLYEKLFF
>TRBJ2-1|TRBV9
CASSVVASHYNEQFF
>TRBJ2-1|TRBV20-1
CSARFPNEQFF
>TRBJ1-1|TRBV20-1
CSLRGLVGEAFF
>TRBJ2-2|TRBV25-1
CASSEFLGVTGELFF
>TRBJ2-1|TRBV12-3/TRBV12-4
CASSPQRVPGQGRFF